A selection of T cell receptor beta chains follows, all from one sample in a study of blood T cell repertoires in COVID-19. The repertoire was sequenced with immunoSEQ multiplex PCR; TCRdb's copy has only in-frame clones and lacks some. Here the sample spans about 670,000 clones, more than 80% being singletons. Sample: peripheral blood. The receptors derive from a woman younger than 35 with acute or convalescent COVID-19. Each CDR3 is given with its conserved first and last residue. D genes are given only for firm matches. A row's size may be missing; if present it is once, few, many or a size class.

j_call	clone_size	v_call	d_call	cdr3_aa	cdr3_nt
TRBJ1-1	NA	TRBV24-1	NA	CATSDTVNTEAFF	TGTGCCACCAGTGACACAGTGAACACTGAAGCTTTCTTT
TRBJ1-5	NA	TRBV2	NA	CASSVSFFNQPQHF	TGTGCCAGCAGTGTCTCGTTTTTCAATCAGCCCCAGCATTTT
TRBJ1-1	NA	TRBV3-1/TRBV3-2	NA	CASSSGVTEAFF	TGTGCCAGCAGCTCGGGGGTGACTGAAGCTTTCTTT
TRBJ2-2	NA	TRBV6-4	NA	CASSTHQGAGELFF	TGTGCCAGCAGCACCCACCAGGGCGCCGGGGAGCTGTTTTTT
TRBJ1-2	NA	TRBV5-6	NA	CASSLVLTGQGYTF	TGTGCCAGCAGCTTGGTGTTAACAGGGCAAGGCTACACCTTC
TRBJ2-7	NA	TRBV5-1	TRBD1	CASSRDRGTYEQYF	TGCGCCAGCAGCCGAGACAGGGGGACCTACGAGCAGTACTTC
TRBJ2-3	NA	TRBV5-1	NA	CASSFGGSGSGTQYF	TGCGCCAGCAGCTTTGGAGGATCGGGGTCGGGTACGCAGTATTTT
TRBJ1-2	few	TRBV5-1	NA	CASSPPRDLYGYTF	TGCGCCAGCAGCCCACCCCGGGACTTATATGGCTACACCTTC
TRBJ2-7	once	TRBV7-8	NA	CASSAGITYEQYF	TGTGCCAGCAGTGCCGGTATTACCTACGAGCAGTACTTC
TRBJ2-5	NA	TRBV13	NA	CASSSLVGTLQETQYF	TGTGCCAGCAGCTCCCTCGTCGGGACACTCCAAGAGACCCAGTACTTC
TRBJ2-3	NA	TRBV19	NA	CASSIGDTVDRTDTQYF	TGTGCCAGTAGTATAGGGGACACGGTTGACCGCACAGATACGCAGTATTTT
TRBJ1-2	NA	TRBV30	NA	CAWSPDRLNYGYTF	TGTGCCTGGAGTCCGGACAGACTTAACTATGGCTACACCTTC
TRBJ1-6	NA	TRBV21-1	NA	CASSGTGGREPQGPLHF	TGTGCCAGCAGCGGGACAGGAGGCAGGGAACCTCAGGGCCCCCTCCACTTT
TRBJ1-2	NA	TRBV2	NA	CATQGSDYGYTF	TGTGCCACGCAGGGGAGTGACTATGGCTACACCTTC
TRBJ1-2	NA	TRBV1	NA	CTSSPRQILNYGYTF	TGCACCAGCAGCCCGAGACAGATCCTTAACTATGGCTACACCTTC
TRBJ1-6	NA	TRBV2	TRBD1	CASSERPGGFNSPLHF	TGTGCCAGCAGTGAACGGCCAGGGGGTTTCAATTCACCCCTCCACTTT
TRBJ2-1	NA	TRBV7-2	TRBD1	CASSPAGGAPYNEQFF	TGTGCCAGCAGCCCAGCAGGGGGCGCCCCCTACAATGAGCAGTTCTTC
TRBJ1-1	NA	TRBV19	NA	CASSAPDEAFTEAFF	TGTGCCAGTAGTGCTCCTGACGAGGCTTTCACTGAAGCTTTCTTT
TRBJ1-1	NA	TRBV29-1	NA	CSVEGVGRPQGTEAFF	TGCAGCGTTGAAGGTGTTGGACGTCCTCAGGGCACTGAAGCTTTCTTT
TRBJ1-2	NA	TRBV30	NA	CAWSPSGAYGYTF	TGTGCCTGGAGTCCAAGCGGGGCCTATGGCTACACCTTC
TRBJ2-2	NA	TRBV7-2	NA	CASSLSLMSGELFF	TGTGCCAGCAGCTTAAGTTTGATGAGCGGGGAGCTGTTTTTT
TRBJ1-2	NA	TRBV5-6	TRBD1	CATSQGTSGYTF	TGTGCCACGTCACAGGGGACTAGCGGCTACACCTTC
TRBJ2-3	NA	TRBV4-3	TRBD1	CASSQDLLGGAGGSTDTQYF	TGCGCCAGCAGCCAAGATCTGTTAGGGGGCGCAGGTGGAAGCACAGATACGCAGTATTTT
TRBJ2-1	NA	TRBV7-2	TRBD2	CASSLGEGGEQFF	TGTGCCAGCAGCTTAGGGGAGGGAGGTGAGCAGTTCTTC
TRBJ2-4	NA	TRBV7-9	NA	CASSFAMGDLAKNIQYF	TGTGCCAGCAGCTTTGCCATGGGCGATCTAGCCAAAAACATTCAGTACTTC
TRBJ1-1	once	TRBV19	TRBD1	CASILRGQGASEAFF	TGTGCCAGTATCCTAAGGGGACAGGGGGCATCGGAAGCTTTCTTT
TRBJ1-2	NA	TRBV9	TRBD1	CASSTGQGARYGYTF	TGTGCCAGCAGCACGGGACAGGGGGCGCGTTATGGCTACACCTTC
TRBJ1-1	NA	TRBV30	NA	CAWTEEVAFF	TGTGCCTGGACAGAAGAGGTAGCTTTCTTT
TRBJ2-7	NA	TRBV5-4	TRBD1	CASSSRTGAYEQYF	TGTGCCAGCAGCTCCCGGACAGGGGCCTACGAGCAGTACTTC
TRBJ1-2	NA	TRBV7-9	NA	CASSPPDSFYGYTF	TGTGCCAGCAGTCCCCCGGACAGCTTCTATGGCTACACCTTC
TRBJ1-5	few	TRBV7-6	NA	CASSLGDRSNQPQHF	TGTGCCAGCAGCTTAGGAGACAGATCCAATCAGCCCCAGCATTTT
TRBJ2-7	NA	TRBV6-1	NA	CASSEYGALTYEQYF	TGTGCCAGCAGTGAATATGGGGCATTAACCTACGAGCAGTACTTC
TRBJ2-7	NA	TRBV6-5	TRBD1	CASRAGTDVDEQYF	TGTGCCAGCAGGGCCGGGACAGATGTCGACGAGCAGTACTTC
TRBJ1-2	NA	TRBV28	TRBD1	CASIGAGTGGLNGYTF	TGTGCCAGCATCGGGGCCGGGACAGGGGGATTGAACGGCTACACCTTC
TRBJ1-1	NA	TRBV6-5	NA	CASTSGRGGGGAFF	TGTGCCAGCACCTCGGGGAGAGGAGGAGGCGGAGCTTTCTTT
TRBJ1-4	NA	TRBV6-2/TRBV6-3	NA	CASSQSGRTRGNEKLFF	TGTGCCAGCAGCCAGAGCGGAAGGACTCGAGGAAATGAAAAACTGTTTTTT
TRBJ1-1	NA	TRBV11-2	NA	CASSFGGGGTEAFF	TGTGCCAGCAGCTTTGGGGGGGGAGGTACTGAAGCTTTCTTT
TRBJ2-7	NA	TRBV6-5	NA	CAVAQGSPPYEQYF	TGTGCCGTCGCACAGGGCTCTCCTCCCTACGAGCAGTACTTC
TRBJ1-2	NA	TRBV4-1	NA	CASSQELYSNYGYTF	TGCGCCAGCAGCCAAGAACTGTATTCTAACTATGGCTACACCTTC
TRBJ2-7	few	TRBV7-9	TRBD1	CASKGQGLNEQYF	TGTGCCAGCAAGGGACAGGGATTGAACGAGCAGTACTTC
TRBJ1-1	once	TRBV7-6	TRBD1	CASSLGGQGITEAFF	TGTGCCAGCAGCTTAGGCGGACAGGGGATCACTGAAGCTTTCTTT
TRBJ2-7	NA	TRBV5-5	TRBD1	CASSLAVGTGASYEQYF	TGTGCCAGCAGCTTAGCAGTAGGGACAGGGGCTTCCTACGAGCAGTACTTC
TRBJ2-7	NA	TRBV11-2	NA	CASSLTTQGGEQYF	TGTGCCAGCAGCTTAACTACTCAGGGTGGGGAGCAGTACTTC
TRBJ2-3	NA	TRBV30	NA	CAGKGVGGTDTQYF	TGTGCCGGGAAGGGGGTGGGGGGCACAGATACGCAGTATTTT
TRBJ1-1	NA	TRBV9	TRBD1	CASSRTTGNAEAFF	TGTGCCAGCAGCCGAACGACAGGGAACGCTGAAGCTTTCTTT
TRBJ2-3	NA	TRBV11-2	NA	CASSLVLGALTDTQYF	TGTGCCAGCAGCTTAGTTTTGGGGGCCTTAACAGATACGCAGTATTTT
TRBJ2-7	NA	TRBV2	NA	CASISGGGIDEQYF	TGTGCCAGCATTTCGGGAGGGGGCATCGACGAGCAGTACTTC
TRBJ1-2	NA	TRBV4-3	NA	CASSQDPNRETNYGYTF	TGCGCCAGCAGCCAAGATCCCAACAGGGAAACTAACTATGGCTACACCTTC
TRBJ1-2	once	TRBV7-2	NA	CASSLASDNYGYTF	TGTGCCAGCAGCTTAGCCTCAGATAACTATGGCTACACCTTC
TRBJ2-7	NA	TRBV2	TRBD2	CASSSRSGGAGKGEQYF	TGTGCCAGCAGTTCGCGGAGCGGGGGGGCGGGAAAGGGAGAGCAGTACTTC
TRBJ2-7	NA	TRBV15	TRBD1	CATSRTGGLYEQYF	TGTGCCACCAGCAGGACAGGGGGGCTGTACGAGCAGTACTTC
TRBJ2-7	NA	TRBV13	NA	CASSLDGHYEQYF	TGTGCCAGCAGCCTAGATGGACACTACGAGCAGTACTTC
TRBJ1-1	NA	TRBV12-3/TRBV12-4	TRBD1	CASRGRDRGAFF	TGTGCCAGCAGGGGCCGGGACAGGGGAGCTTTCTTT
TRBJ1-6	NA	TRBV28	TRBD1	CASSPRQGVGNSPLHF	TGTGCCAGCAGTCCCCGACAGGGGGTGGGTAATTCACCCCTCCACTTT